The subject of this entry is one T cell receptor beta chain. Trimming took 4 bases from V and 4 from J; bases not matched to a gene: 6. Germline V gene lookup returns CDR1 LGHNA and CDR2 YNFKEQ. This CDR3 contains 15 residues. It was RNA transcripts that yielded the amplified TCR beta CDR3 regions. An initial round of RT-PCR targeting the TCR CDR3 relied on the HTBI primer set. MiXCR, applied by TCRdb to the multiplex PCR reads, yields one record per CDR3 protein. This sample has hundreds of thousands of distinct CDR3 sequences, with around 15% found just once. Exclusions: uncontrolled infection, other autoimmune disease, pregnancy, lactation. This specimen comes from a study of T cells in Graves' hyperthyroidism and ophthalmopathy. Across the whole study: Peripheral blood was secured at the point of initial diagnosis, before any treatment.

J is TRBJ2-1 and V is TRBV4-2; TRBD1 agrees at 8 bases. The TCR sequence derives from a woman between 50 and 59 years old with Graves' ophthalmopathy. Sequencing used blood. The CDR3 bases are TGTGCCAGCAGCCTCGACGACAGGGGATACAATGAGCAGTTCTTC. It encodes CASSLDDRGYNEQFF.